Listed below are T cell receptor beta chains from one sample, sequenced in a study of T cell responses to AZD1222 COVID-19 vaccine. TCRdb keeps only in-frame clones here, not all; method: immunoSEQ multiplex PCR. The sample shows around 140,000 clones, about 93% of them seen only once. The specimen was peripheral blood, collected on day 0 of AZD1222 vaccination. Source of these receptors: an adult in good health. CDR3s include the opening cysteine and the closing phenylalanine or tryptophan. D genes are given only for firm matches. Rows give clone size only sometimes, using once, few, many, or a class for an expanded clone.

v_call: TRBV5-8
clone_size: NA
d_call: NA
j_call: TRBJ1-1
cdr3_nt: TGTGCCAGCAGCTTCGGCAGAACCCGCACTGAAGCTTTCTTT
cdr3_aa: CASSFGRTRTEAFF

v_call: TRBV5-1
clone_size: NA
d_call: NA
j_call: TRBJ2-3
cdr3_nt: TGCGCCAGCAGCCGCCAGGGCCGGAGCCACACAGATACGCAGTATTTT
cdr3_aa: CASSRQGRSHTDTQYF

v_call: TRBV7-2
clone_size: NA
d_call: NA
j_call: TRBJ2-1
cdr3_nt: TGTGCCAGCAGCTTGGGTGTAGTCTTTCCCCCCAATGAGCAGTTCTTC
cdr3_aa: CASSLGVVFPPNEQFF

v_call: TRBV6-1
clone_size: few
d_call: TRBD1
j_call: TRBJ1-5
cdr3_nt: TGTGCCAGCAGTGATGTCAGGGGGCGAGTTCAGCCCCAGCATTTT
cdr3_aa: CASSDVRGRVQPQHF

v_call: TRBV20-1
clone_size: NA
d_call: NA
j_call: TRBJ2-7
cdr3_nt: TGCAGTGCTAGTTCGTTTAGCCGTTCCTACGAGCAGTACTTC
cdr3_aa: CSASSFSRSYEQYF

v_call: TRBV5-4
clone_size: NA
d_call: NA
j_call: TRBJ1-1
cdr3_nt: TGTGCCAGCAGCGTGGGGGCAAACACTGAAGCTTTCTTT
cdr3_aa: CASSVGANTEAFF

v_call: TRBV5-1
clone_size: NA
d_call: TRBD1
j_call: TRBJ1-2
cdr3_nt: TGCGCCAGCAGCTTGGTACAGGGGCACTATGGCTACACCTTC
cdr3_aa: CASSLVQGHYGYTF

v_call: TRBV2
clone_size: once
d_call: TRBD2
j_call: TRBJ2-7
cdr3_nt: TGTGCCAGCAGTGAACCAGGTACTAGCGGGAGCCACGAGCAGTACTTC
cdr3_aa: CASSEPGTSGSHEQYF

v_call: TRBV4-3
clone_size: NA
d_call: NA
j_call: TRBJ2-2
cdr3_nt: TGCGCCAGCAGCCACCAGGGGCAAGGCGGGGAGCTGTTTTTT
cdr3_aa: CASSHQGQGGELFF

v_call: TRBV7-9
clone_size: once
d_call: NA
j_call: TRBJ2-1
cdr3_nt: TGTGCCAGCAGCTTCGACCTGGCCAATGAGCAGTTCTTC
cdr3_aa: CASSFDLANEQFF

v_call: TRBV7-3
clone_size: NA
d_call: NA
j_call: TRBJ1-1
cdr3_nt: TGTGCCAGCAGCTATATTCGGAGGGGCCAGAACACTGAAGCTTTCTTT
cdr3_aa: CASSYIRRGQNTEAFF

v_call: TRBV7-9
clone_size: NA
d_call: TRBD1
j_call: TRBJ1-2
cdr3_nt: TGTGCCAGCAGCTTAATGACGATGACAGGGGCTGGCTACACCTTC
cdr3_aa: CASSLMTMTGAGYTF

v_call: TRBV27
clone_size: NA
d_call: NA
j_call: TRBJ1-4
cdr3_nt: TGTGCCAGCAGGGCCGTCACAGTCAGTGAAAAACTGTTTTTT
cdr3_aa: CASRAVTVSEKLFF

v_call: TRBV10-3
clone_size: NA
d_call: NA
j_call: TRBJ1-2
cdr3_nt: TGTGCCATCAGTGACCTCGTCTCTCCAGGAGACTATGGCTACACCTTC
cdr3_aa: CAISDLVSPGDYGYTF

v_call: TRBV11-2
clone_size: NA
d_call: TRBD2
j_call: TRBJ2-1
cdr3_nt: TGTGCCAGCAGCTATATCGCTAGCGGAACCAATGAGCAGTTCTTC
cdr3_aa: CASSYIASGTNEQFF

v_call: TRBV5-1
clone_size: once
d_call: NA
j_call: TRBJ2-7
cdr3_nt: TGCGCCAGCAGCGTAGAACAGGGTTTTGTCTACGAGCAGTACTTC
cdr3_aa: CASSVEQGFVYEQYF